Listed below are T cell receptor beta chains from one sample, sequenced in a study of blood T cell repertoires in COVID-19. The repertoire was sequenced with immunoSEQ multiplex PCR; TCRdb's copy has only in-frame clones and lacks some. The repertoire holds 230,000 or so clones, around four fifths seen once, with 20% in the top ten. Sequencing input: peripheral blood. The source of these receptors is a man younger than 45 with active or convalescent COVID-19. Both conserved end residues are part of each CDR3. A D gene is named only where the DNA matches it firmly. Not all rows give a size; the values are once, few, many and, for expanded clones, a class.

TRBV5-1,NA,NA,TRBJ1-2,TGCGCCAGCAGCCCCATGACAGCTAACTATGGCTACACCTTC,CASSPMTANYGYTF
TRBV3-1/TRBV3-2,once,NA,TRBJ1-2,TGTGCCAGCAGCACAGGTCGGGCAGGTCCCTATGGCTACACCTTC,CASSTGRAGPYGYTF
TRBV5-1,once,TRBD1,TRBJ1-3,TGCGCCAGCAGCTACAGGGACAGGGGGCGCGGAAACACCATATATTTT,CASSYRDRGRGNTIYF
TRBV27,NA,NA,TRBJ1-6,TGTGCCAGCAGTTTATACACAGATTCAACTCCCCTCCACTTT,CASSLYTDSTPLHF
TRBV19,NA,NA,TRBJ1-1,TGTGCCAGTATGGCAGAACTGAACACTGAAGCTTTCTTT,CASMAELNTEAFF
TRBV2,NA,NA,TRBJ2-7,TGTGCCAGCAGTGGGGTCCCGGGATCCCCAACCTACGAGCAGTACTTC,CASSGVPGSPTYEQYF
TRBV11-2,NA,NA,TRBJ2-5,TGTGCCAGCAGCTTTCGGGGGAGTGAGACCCAGTACTTC,CASSFRGSETQYF
TRBV19,NA,TRBD1,TRBJ2-1,TGTGCCAGTAGTCCTTCCCCCCAGGGGGACAATGAGCAGTTCTTC,CASSPSPQGDNEQFF
TRBV10-3,once,TRBD1,TRBJ1-3,TGTGCCATCAGTGGGACAGGGGACTCTGGAAACACCATATATTTT,CAISGTGDSGNTIYF
TRBV28,NA,NA,TRBJ2-3,TGTGCCAGCTCCCCTAGAGGAGATACGCAGTATTTT,CASSPRGDTQYF
TRBV7-2,NA,NA,TRBJ2-5,TGTGCCAGCAGCTTCGCAGGGGCCCAAGAGACCCAGTACTTC,CASSFAGAQETQYF
TRBV4-3,NA,TRBD1,TRBJ1-2,TGCGCCAGCAGCCTTGACAGGGCGGGCTACACCTTC,CASSLDRAGYTF
TRBV27,few,NA,TRBJ1-5,TGTGCCAGCAGACCAGGGGTTTGGGGGCCCCAGCATTTT,CASRPGVWGPQHF
TRBV29-1,NA,TRBD1,TRBJ2-1,TGCAGCGCTTGGGACAGGGTCGATAATGAGCAGTTCTTC,CSAWDRVDNEQFF
TRBV2,NA,NA,TRBJ1-6,TGTGCCAGCAGTGCAGAACAGGCCGGTGGGTCACCCCTCCACTTT,CASSAEQAGGSPLHF
TRBV4-1,NA,NA,TRBJ2-7,TGCGCCAGCAGCCATACAAGATCCTACGAGCAGTACTTC,CASSHTRSYEQYF
TRBV13,NA,NA,TRBJ2-3,TGTGCCAGCAGCTTCTCTACTACGGGTCCAGATACGCAGTATTTT,CASSFSTTGPDTQYF
TRBV24-1,NA,NA,TRBJ1-2,TGTGCCACCAGTGACTCCATTGGAGAGCACTATGGCTACACCTTC,CATSDSIGEHYGYTF
TRBV5-4,NA,NA,TRBJ1-4,TGTGCCAGCAGCCGCAACATACAGGGTGTTGGAAAACTGTTTTTT,CASSRNIQGVGKLFF
TRBV30,NA,NA,TRBJ1-4,TGTGCCTGGAGTGTGGGGGGGGCCTACGAAAAACTGTTTTTT,CAWSVGGAYEKLFF
TRBV11-3,NA,NA,TRBJ2-3,TGTGCCAGCAGCTTAGGGGAGAGGAGTACATCAGATACGCAGTATTTT,CASSLGERSTSDTQYF
TRBV7-9,NA,NA,TRBJ1-5,TGTGCCAGCAGCTTAGCGCCCTCCCTCCGAGACTTGGCCACCCAGCATTTT,CASSLAPSLRDLATQHF
TRBV11-3,NA,NA,TRBJ1-6,TGTGCCAGCAGCTTAAGCCAGGGTGGTAATTCACCCCTCCACTTT,CASSLSQGGNSPLHF
TRBV5-8,NA,TRBD2,TRBJ2-3,TGTGCCAGCAGCCGAGGGAGCGGGGCTCTCACAGATACGCAGTATTTT,CASSRGSGALTDTQYF
TRBV4-2,NA,TRBD2,TRBJ2-7,TGTGCCAGCAGCCCGAGGACTAGCGGGCACCAGAGCTCCTACGAGCAGTACTTC,CASSPRTSGHQSSYEQYF
TRBV19,NA,NA,TRBJ1-4,TGTGCCAGTCAGGGGCGGGAAAAACTGTTTTTT,CASQGREKLFF
TRBV28,NA,NA,TRBJ2-5,TGTGCCAGCAGTTTACCCAGATACCAAGAGACCCAGTACTTC,CASSLPRYQETQYF
TRBV18,NA,NA,TRBJ2-5,TGTGCCAGCTCACCAACCGGGTCGATGGAGACCCAGTACTTC,CASSPTGSMETQYF
TRBV6-5,NA,TRBD2,TRBJ2-1,TGTGCCAGCACCCCCCCACTAGCGGGGGGGCAGTTCTTC,CASTPPLAGGQFF
TRBV24-1,NA,TRBD2,TRBJ2-3,TGTGCCACCAGTGATCCGCCGGGACTAGCGGGAGAGTGGGGCACAGATACGCAGTATTTT,CATSDPPGLAGEWGTDTQYF
TRBV7-2,once,TRBD2,TRBJ2-3,TGTGCCAGCAGCTTCCCCGGGGGAGGGCGTTCAGATACGCAGTATTTT,CASSFPGGGRSDTQYF
TRBV10-3,NA,TRBD1,TRBJ1-1,TGTGCCATCAGAAAGGGACAGGGGGCGGCGGCGGGGGCAGGCACTGAAGCTTTCTTT,CAIRKGQGAAAGAGTEAFF
TRBV29-1,once,TRBD1,TRBJ1-2,TGCAGCGTTGAACGCCGCGGGGAGACCGGACAGGGGGGAACAAGGGTCTATGGCTACACCTTC,CSVERRGETGQGGTRVYGYTF
TRBV5-8,NA,NA,TRBJ1-5,TGTGCCAGCAGTCCCGAACAGGCTATTAGCAATCAGCCCCAGCATTTT,CASSPEQAISNQPQHF
TRBV28,NA,TRBD2,TRBJ2-3,TGTGCCAGCAGTTTTCCGCTAGCGGGAGGTACAGATACGCAGTATTTT,CASSFPLAGGTDTQYF
TRBV30,few,NA,TRBJ2-7,TGTGCCTGGAGGGACAGTGGGTACGAGCAGTACTTC,CAWRDSGYEQYF
TRBV5-8,NA,TRBD2,TRBJ2-7,TGTGCCAGCAGCTTACCCGGGGGGAGCTACGAGCAGTACTTC,CASSLPGGSYEQYF
TRBV15,NA,NA,TRBJ1-5,TGTGCCACCAGCAGGACAGGAAATAGCAATCAGCCCCAGCATTTT,CATSRTGNSNQPQHF
TRBV19,few,NA,TRBJ1-1,TGTGCCAGTAGTATAGGGATGCGGGGCACTGAAGCTTTCTTT,CASSIGMRGTEAFF
TRBV7-2,NA,NA,TRBJ1-6,TGTGCCAGCAGCTCGAGGGCGGGCCTCCCCCTCCACTTT,CASSSRAGLPLHF
TRBV18,NA,TRBD1,TRBJ1-6,TGTGCCAGCTCACCATACGGGACAGGGGGCTCAATTAATTCACCCCTCCACTTT,CASSPYGTGGSINSPLHF
TRBV18,NA,NA,TRBJ1-2,TGTGCCAGCTCCCCCCTTGGGGGGATCGACTATGGCTACACCTTC,CASSPLGGIDYGYTF
TRBV19,NA,TRBD2,TRBJ2-5,TGTGCCAGTAGTACGGGGGGGATCCAAGAGACCCAGTACTTC,CASSTGGIQETQYF
TRBV4-3,NA,NA,TRBJ1-6,TGCGCCAGCAGCCTAGACTGGAGCTCCTATAATTCACCCCTCCACTTT,CASSLDWSSYNSPLHF